This TCR beta chain stems from a study of T cell clusters in autoimmune cytopenias. TRB amplification used approximately 250 ng of peripheral blood genomic DNA. The CDR3 has 15 amino acids. The germline V gene has CDR1 MNHEY and CDR2 SMNVEV (reference sequence). TRB rearrangements were amplified by touch-down multiplex PCR with mixed TRB-A/B primers. After re-calling the multiplex PCR reads, TCRdb lists one entry per CDR3 protein, DNA absent. The sample totals around 15,000 distinct CDR3 sequences; its top ten clones hold approximately 3.8%. Study results and limitations: Physiological T cell clusters of healthy donors were apparently absent in primary autoimmune cytopenia patients. No cluster-lack signature appeared between secondary cytopenia and chronic lymphocytic leukemia patients, apparently due to lymphoma masking.

Its frequency marks this clonotype as medium-sized. Its antigen is undetermined. These same data were also listed under a study on T cell repertoires in aging, cancer and after chemotherapy.

The sequence came from a human donor in good health. Input material: peripheral blood. The rearrangement links TRBV27 to TRBJ2-3; TCRdb outputs TRBD1, but without DNA this stays unchecked. CDR3 residues: CASSVDRVGTDTQYF.